One sample yielded the 24 T cell receptor beta chains listed below, sequenced in a study of identical twins. TCRdb reprocessed the 5' RACE reads with MiXCR, giving one entry per CDR3 protein. The sample records some 560,000 distinct CDR3 sequences, around 9.6% being singletons. The same data also went into a second study, on yellow fever vaccine responses in identical twins.

Material for sequencing was PBMCs. The source of these receptors is a woman under 30 in good health.

The chain joins TRBV25-1 to TRBJ2-3; 9 bases align to TRBD1. Germline CDR1 is MGHDK and CDR2 is SYGVNS. J lost 0 bases, V lost 2 bases, and 3 bases had no gene match. The CDR3 covers 16 residues. This CDR3 is CASSERGTGSTDTQYF. CDR3 nucleotides: TGTGCCAGCAGTGAAAGAGGGACAGGGAGCACAGATACGCAGTATTTT.

The sample holds a few counts of this clonotype. V and J are TRBV27 and TRBJ2-2, with D perhaps TRBD1 (9 bases). The CDR3 covers 18 residues. Trimming took off 5 bases at V and 3 bases at J, with 22 bases between the two ends. Germline CDR1 is MNHEY and CDR2 is SMNVEV (reference sequence). CDR3 DNA sequence: TGTGCCAGCAGTCCACGGGGGGGCGGGACAGGGTACACCGGGGAGCTGTTTTTT. This sequence encodes CASSPRGGGTGYTGELFF.

The sample holds many counts of this clonotype. This chain connects TRBV20-1 to TRBJ1-5; weak D call: TRBD1 (6 bases). Per germline, CDR1 DFQATT and CDR2 SNEGSKA (reference sequence). The CDR3 is 12 amino acids. V lost 5 bases, J lost 7 bases, and 12 bases lay in between. CDR3 nucleotides: TGCAGTGCTGAGCAGGGGAACCAGCCCCAGCATTTT. Its protein product is CSAEQGNQPQHF.

The V and J genes are TRBV12-3 or TRBV12-4 and TRBJ2-7; 7 positions agree with TRBD1. V shed 5 bases, J shed 6 bases, and the junction held 13 bases outside the gene matches. The CDR3 length is 15 residues. DNA of the CDR3: TGTGCCAGCAGTCCCACAGGGGTGGGAGCGATCGAGCAGTACTTC. Translation gives CASSPTGVGAIEQYF.

The rearrangement joins TRBV5-4 to TRBJ2-5; 9 bases align to TRBD1. Looked up from germline, CDR1 is SGHNT and CDR2 is YYREEE (reference sequence). The CDR3 runs to 14 residues. J lost 3 bases, V lost 7 bases, and 7 bases had no gene match. CDR3 DNA sequence: TGTGCCAGCGGCCCTGGGGACAGGGAAGAGACCCAGTACTTC. This encodes CASGPGDREETQYF.

In its sample, this clonotype was seen many times. The chain has TRBV7-2 and TRBJ2-1; D may correspond to TRBD1 or TRBD2 (5 bases each). The CDR3 totals 15 residues. Germline assignment: CDR1 SGHTA and CDR2 FQGNSA. Trimming took 6 bases from V and 3 from J, leaving 15 bases between them. The CDR3 loop reads CASRAGTERYNEQFF. The CDR3 DNA sequence: TGTGCCAGCAGGGCCGGGACGGAGCGCTACAATGAGCAGTTCTTC.

V gene TRBV6-2 or TRBV6-3 combines with J gene TRBJ2-5; 8 bases align to TRBD1. This CDR3 is built from 14 residues. Germline trimming cut 6 bases from V and 9 bases from J; bases unmatched to any gene: 12. CDR1 MNHEY and CDR2 SVGEGT come from the germline V gene. The CDR3 region has the DNA TGTGCCAGCAGACTGGACAGGGTGCTACTGGCCCAGTACTTC. It encodes CASRLDRVLLAQYF.

This clonotype showed up many times. J is TRBJ2-5 and V is TRBV12-3 or TRBV12-4, with TRBD2 matching 12 bases. Losses at the gene ends were 4 bases for V and 5 bases for J; bases not matched to a gene: 2. The CDR3 loop spans 14 amino acids. The CDR3 sequence: CASSSSGRGETQYF. The CDR3 DNA reads as TGTGCCAGCAGTTCTAGCGGGAGGGGGGAGACCCAGTACTTC.

At least ten counts were recorded for this clonotype. The chain joins TRBV29-1 to TRBJ2-5; 7 bases fit TRBD1. V lost 3 bases to trimming and J lost 3 bases; unmatched junction nucleotides: 7. CDR1 SQVTM and CDR2 ANQGSEA come from the germline V gene. This CDR3 comprises 14 residues. CDR3 loop: CSVEVITGEETQYF. CDR3 in DNA: TGCAGCGTTGAGGTTATAACAGGGGAAGAGACCCAGTACTTC.

V usage is TRBV20-1 and J usage is TRBJ2-7; 8 bases agree with TRBD1. This CDR3 has 14 amino acids. Per the germline V gene, CDR1 is DFQATT and CDR2 is SNEGSKA (reference sequence). The ends lost 7 bases at V and 1 base at J; junction bases unmatched: 9. The CDR3 here is CSGASGGPSYEQYF. In nucleotides, the CDR3 is TGCAGTGGCGCCTCAGGGGGCCCTTCCTACGAGCAGTACTTC.

The CDR3 bases are TGTGCCAGCAGCAGCCTTGGCTCCTACACCTTC. Translating it yields CASSSLGSYTF. The genes are TRBV7-9 and TRBJ1-2; D gene uncertain. Germline CDR1 reads SEHNR; CDR2 reads FQNEAQ (reference sequence). The V end lost 5 bases, the J end lost 10 bases, and 11 bases lay between the germline ends. This CDR3 region has 11 residues. The whole variable domain, filled in from reference TRBV7-9 and TRBJ1-2, reads DTGVSQNPRHKITKRGQNVTFRCDPISEHNRLYWYRQTLGQGPEFLTYFQNEAQLEKSRLLSDRFSAERPKGSFSTLEIQRTEQGDSAMYLCASSSLGSYTFGSGTRLTVV.

This clonotype was counted a few times. The chain couples TRBV5-5 to TRBJ2-3; D unresolved. Deletions cut 0 bases from V and 6 bases from J, with 11 bases between. Germline CDR1 is SGHKS and CDR2 is YYEKEE (reference sequence). This CDR3 has 14 amino acids. The CDR3 protein is CASSLGFTVDTQYF. CDR3 DNA: TGTGCCAGCAGCTTGGGCTTTACAGTGGATACGCAGTATTTT.

This clonotype was observed many times. The chain is built from TRBV20-1 and TRBJ2-7; TRBD2 matches at 7 bases. The CDR3 has 16 amino acids. V lost 0 bases to trimming and J lost 4 bases; unmatched junction nucleotides: 12. Germline V lookup: CDR1 DFQATT, CDR2 SNEGSKA (reference sequence). The CDR3 region is CSARDQAGTGGYEQYF. CDR3 coding DNA: TGCAGTGCTAGAGATCAAGCGGGGACGGGAGGTTACGAGCAGTACTTC.

This clonotype was seen ten or more times. CDR3 protein: CASSLDLDSALRGQYF. CDR3 DNA: TGTGCCAGCAGCCTCGACCTAGACAGTGCCCTACGAGGGCAGTACTTC. The chain uses TRBV9 and TRBJ2-7; perhaps TRBD1 as D (5 bases). Between the trimmed V and J ends, which lost 4 bases and 9 bases, there was a span of 26 bases. Germline V gene lookup returns CDR1 SGDLS and CDR2 YYNGEE. CDR3 length: 16 amino acids.

This clonotype was seen ten or more times. The chain recombines TRBV15 with TRBJ2-1, with 8 bases matching TRBD2. CDR1 and CDR2 (germline): LNHNV, YYDKDF (reference sequence). This CDR3 contains 14 residues. After removal of 1 base from V and 12 bases from J, the junction contained 8 bases not matched to a gene. The CDR3: CATSRGEGLEGQFF. DNA for the CDR3: TGTGCCACCAGCAGAGGAGAGGGACTAGAAGGGCAGTTCTTC.

This clonotype was seen many times. The chain couples TRBV7-9 to TRBJ2-5, with D possibly being TRBD1 (7 bases). V was shortened by 1 base and J by 0 bases, with 12 bases between the two germline ends. The CDR3 has 16 amino acids. Germline V CDR1 and CDR2: SEHNR, FQNEAQ (reference sequence). CDR3 nucleotide sequence: TGTGCCAGCAGCTTAGACCCAGGGGGGTACCAAGAGACCCAGTACTTC. It yields the protein CASSLDPGGYQETQYF.

The chain is built from TRBV11-2 and TRBJ2-1; 8 bases line up with TRBD1. The CDR3 consists of 15 residues. Per the germline V gene, CDR1 is SGHAT and CDR2 is FQNNGV. With 4 bases clipped from V and 10 bases from J, the junction kept 12 bases outside the gene matches. The CDR3 coding sequence is TGTGCCAGCAGCTGGCGGACAGGGTTTTATTTGGAGCAGTTCTTC. It codes for CASSWRTGFYLEQFF.

The table lists this clonotype with many counts. The V call is TRBV29-1, the J call TRBJ2-7; unclear D gene. Trimming left V 5 bases short and J 0 bases short, with 11 bases between. Germline CDR1 is SQVTM and CDR2 is ANQGSEA. This CDR3 comprises 13 residues. CDR3: CSVQVPSSYEQYF. Written as DNA, the CDR3 is TGCAGCGTTCAGGTCCCTAGCTCCTACGAGCAGTACTTC.

The chain uses TRBV12-3 or TRBV12-4 and TRBJ2-3, with TRBD1 identical over 8 bases. The CDR3 is made up of 16 amino acids. Trimming at V came to 5 bases and at J to 1 base, leaving 8 bases not matched to a gene. The CDR3 spells CASSQTGDARTDTQYF. In nucleotides, the CDR3 is TGTGCCAGCAGTCAGACAGGGGACGCCCGCACAGATACGCAGTATTTT.

This sequence joins TRBV6-1 and TRBJ1-1; tentatively, D is TRBD1 (5 bases). Trimming pared 8 bases from V and 3 bases from J, leaving 13 bases between. This CDR3 has 13 residues. Germline V CDR1 and CDR2: MNHNS, SASEGT. Here the CDR3 DNA reads TGTGCCAGCGAGGGACGGGGAGACACTGAAGCTTTCTTT. Protein product: CASEGRGDTEAFF.

V is TRBV20-1 and J is TRBJ2-7; weak D call: TRBD1 (5 bases). The germline V and J ends were trimmed by 0 bases and 0 bases, with 9 bases remaining between them. This CDR3 spans 14 amino acids. Germline-derived CDR1 and CDR2 are DFQATT and SNEGSKA (reference sequence). The CDR3 reads CSARDRVISYEQYF. The DNA of the CDR3 is TGCAGTGCTAGAGACAGGGTTATCTCCTACGAGCAGTACTTC.

The V and J genes are TRBV7-2 and TRBJ2-3, with TRBD1 matching 7 bases. Per the germline V gene, CDR1 is SGHTA and CDR2 is FQGNSA. The CDR3 has 20 residues. V gave up 0 bases and J gave up 2 bases; unmatched junction bases: 17. DNA of the CDR3: TGTGCCAGCAGCTTAGCGGGGTTACAGGGGCCGGATCCATACACAGATACGCAGTATTTT. Amino acids: CASSLAGLQGPDPYTDTQYF.

The V gene is TRBV20-1, the J gene TRBJ2-1, with 11 bases aligning to TRBD2. The germline V gene encodes CDR1 DFQATT and CDR2 SNEGSKA (reference sequence). The CDR3 covers 14 residues. Trimming removed 5 bases from V and 8 bases from J; junction bases left unmatched: 8. The CDR3 DNA is TGCAGTGCTGCCATAGCGGGGGGGCCCGATGAGCAGTTCTTC. It codes for CSAAIAGGPDEQFF.

This clonotype was counted at least ten times. The chain is built from TRBV27 and TRBJ2-7; a possible D gene is TRBD2 (7 bases). V was cut by 5 bases and J by 4 bases, with 15 bases left in between. Germline assignment: CDR1 MNHEY and CDR2 SMNVEV (reference sequence). This CDR3 has 14 amino acids. CDR3 amino acids: CASSRGGRGYEQYF. CDR3 bases: TGTGCCAGCAGTAGGGGGGGCCGCGGGTACGAGCAGTACTTC.